The present T cell receptor (beta chain) was sequenced within a study of cytomegalovirus exposure and HLA in healthy donors. This clone has only a few counts. Amplification used 60 Vbeta primers and 13 Jbeta primers. Data came from immunoSEQ multiplex PCR; TCRdb stores just in-frame clones and leaves some out. This table holds 200,000 or so clones, 85% found once. This sequence was found in a human donor in good health. Material for sequencing was PBMCs.

The CDR3 region is CASSFGTGASYEQYF. CDR3 DNA: TGTGCCAGCAGCTTTGGGACAGGGGCATCCTACGAGCAGTACTTC. This chain links TRBV7-6 with TRBJ2-7; 10 bases match TRBD1. The V gene end was trimmed by 3 bases and the J gene end by 1 base; junction bases not matched to a gene: 3. Germline V gene sequence: CDR1 SGHVS, CDR2 FNYEAQ. The CDR3 totals 15 residues. Based on the CDR3 plus reference TRBV7-6 and TRBJ2-7, the full variable domain is GAGVSQSPRYKVTKRGQDVALRCDPISGHVSLYWYRQALGQGPEFLTYFNYEAQQDKSGLPNDRFSAERPEGSISTLTIQRTEQRDSAMYRCASSFGTGASYEQYFGPGTRLTVT.